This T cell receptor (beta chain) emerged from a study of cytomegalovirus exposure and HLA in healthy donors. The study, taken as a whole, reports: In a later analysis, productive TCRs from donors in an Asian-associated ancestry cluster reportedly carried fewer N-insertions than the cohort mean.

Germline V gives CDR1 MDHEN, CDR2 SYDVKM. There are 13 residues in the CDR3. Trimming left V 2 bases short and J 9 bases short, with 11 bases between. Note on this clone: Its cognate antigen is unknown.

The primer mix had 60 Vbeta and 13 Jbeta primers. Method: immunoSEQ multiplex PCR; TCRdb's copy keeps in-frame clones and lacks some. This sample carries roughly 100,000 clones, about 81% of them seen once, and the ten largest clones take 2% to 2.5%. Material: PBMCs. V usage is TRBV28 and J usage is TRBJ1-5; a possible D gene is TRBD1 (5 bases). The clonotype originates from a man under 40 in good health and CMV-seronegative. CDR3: CASSLVQVRPQHF. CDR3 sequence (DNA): TGTGCCAGCAGTTTAGTACAGGTACGGCCCCAGCATTTT. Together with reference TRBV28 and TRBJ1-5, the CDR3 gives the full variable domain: DVKVTQSSRYLVKRTGEKVFLECVQDMDHENMFWYRQDPGLGLRLIYFSYDVKMKEKGDIPEGYSVSREKKERFSLILESASTNQTSMYLCASSLVQVRPQHFGDGTRLSIL.